One and the same sample provided the 5 T cell receptor beta chains below, sequenced in a study of T cell changes during pregnancy in multiple sclerosis (dated by TCRdb to between 2017 and 2020). The protocol used for the library was the immunoSEQ multiplex PCR assay. TCRdb retrieved this table from immuneACCESS and kept in-frame rearrangements only. Not all clones are present; in checked studies, unresolved V genes account for under half, and no reason is known for the remainder. The sample table holds 100,000 or so clones, of which roughly 92% were seen once. Approximately 3.7% of the sample comes from the top ten. The sequences come from peripheral blood, collected after pregnancy. The receptors shown here come from a female donor with multiple sclerosis, enrolled in a pregnancy study.

The DNA for the CDR3 is TGTGCCAGCAGCTTTAGCGGGGGGGCCTACGAGCAGTACTTC. This encodes CASSFSGGAYEQYF. This chain connects TRBV11-2 to TRBJ2-7; 11 bases fit TRBD2. The CDR3 consists of 14 residues. Germline assignment: CDR1 SGHAT and CDR2 FQNNGV. V gave up 3 bases and J gave up 2 bases; unmatched junction bases: 0. The full variable domain, with the rest looked up from reference TRBV11-2 and TRBJ2-7, is EAGVAQSPRYKIIEKRQSVAFWCNPISGHATLYWYQQILGQGPKLLIQFQNNGVVDDSQLPKDRFSAERLKGVDSTLKIQPAKLEDSAVYLCASSFSGGAYEQYFGPGTRLTVT.

The chain employs TRBV9 and TRBJ2-7, with D perhaps matching TRBD1 (6 bases). Germline V gene sequence: CDR1 SGDLS, CDR2 YYNGEE. V lost 0 bases, J lost 7 bases, and 11 bases lay in between. This CDR3 is 13 amino acids long. CDR3 loop: CASSVEQGGEQYF. In nucleotides, the CDR3 is TGTGCCAGCAGCGTAGAACAGGGTGGAGAGCAGTACTTC.

V is TRBV15 and J is TRBJ1-2; a possible D gene is TRBD1 (5 bases). This CDR3 comprises 15 residues. V dropped 0 bases and J dropped 4 bases, with 12 bases sitting between them. Germline loops: CDR1 LNHNV, CDR2 YYDKDF (reference sequence). Here the CDR3 DNA reads TGTGCCACCAGCAGAGATCGTGGGGCAAGCTATGGCTACACCTTC. It translates to CATSRDRGASYGYTF.

The chain employs TRBV4-1 and TRBJ1-1; D is undetermined. Per the germline V gene, CDR1 is MGHRA and CDR2 is YSYEKL. The CDR3 length is 13 residues. The ends were cut back, 0 bases at V and 7 bases at J, with 9 bases in the middle. Here the CDR3 DNA reads TGCGCCAGCAGCCAAGACAGCGAATATGAAGCTTTCTTT. Translated, it gives CASSQDSEYEAFF.

This sequence joins TRBV27 and TRBJ2-7; D ambiguous. Trimming pared 6 bases from V and 3 bases from J, leaving 15 bases between. The CDR3 runs 14 residues. Germline values: CDR1 MNHEY, CDR2 SMNVEV (reference sequence). CDR3 protein: CASRGSWANYEQYF. The CDR3 DNA sequence: TGTGCCAGCAGGGGTTCTTGGGCTAACTACGAGCAGTACTTC.